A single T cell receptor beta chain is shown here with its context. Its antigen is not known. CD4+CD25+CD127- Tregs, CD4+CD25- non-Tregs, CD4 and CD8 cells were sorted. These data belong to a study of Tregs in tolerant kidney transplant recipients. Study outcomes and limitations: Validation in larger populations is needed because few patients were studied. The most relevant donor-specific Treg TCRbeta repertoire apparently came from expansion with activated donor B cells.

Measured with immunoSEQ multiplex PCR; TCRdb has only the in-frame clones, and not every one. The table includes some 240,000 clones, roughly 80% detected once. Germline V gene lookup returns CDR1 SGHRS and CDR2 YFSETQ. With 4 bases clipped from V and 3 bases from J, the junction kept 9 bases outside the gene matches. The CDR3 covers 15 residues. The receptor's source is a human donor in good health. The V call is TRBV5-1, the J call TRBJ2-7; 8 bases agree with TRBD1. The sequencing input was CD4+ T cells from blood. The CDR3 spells CASSLGQGDHYEQYF. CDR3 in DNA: TGCGCCAGCAGCCTTGGACAGGGCGACCACTACGAGCAGTACTTC.